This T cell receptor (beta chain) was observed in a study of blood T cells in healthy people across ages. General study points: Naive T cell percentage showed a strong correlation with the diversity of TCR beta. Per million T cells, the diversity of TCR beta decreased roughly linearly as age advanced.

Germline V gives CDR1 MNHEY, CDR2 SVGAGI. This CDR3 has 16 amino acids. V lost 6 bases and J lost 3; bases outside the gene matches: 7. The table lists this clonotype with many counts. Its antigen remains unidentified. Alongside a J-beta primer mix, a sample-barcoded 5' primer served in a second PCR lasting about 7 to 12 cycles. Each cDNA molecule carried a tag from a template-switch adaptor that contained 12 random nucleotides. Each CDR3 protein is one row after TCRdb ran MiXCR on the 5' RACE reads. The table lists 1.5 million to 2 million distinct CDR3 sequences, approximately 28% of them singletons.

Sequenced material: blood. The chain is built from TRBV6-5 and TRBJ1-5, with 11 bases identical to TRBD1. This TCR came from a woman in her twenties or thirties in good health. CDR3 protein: CASRSGDRGSNQPQHF. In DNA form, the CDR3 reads TGTGCCAGCAGATCGGGGGACAGGGGGTCCAATCAGCCCCAGCATTTT.